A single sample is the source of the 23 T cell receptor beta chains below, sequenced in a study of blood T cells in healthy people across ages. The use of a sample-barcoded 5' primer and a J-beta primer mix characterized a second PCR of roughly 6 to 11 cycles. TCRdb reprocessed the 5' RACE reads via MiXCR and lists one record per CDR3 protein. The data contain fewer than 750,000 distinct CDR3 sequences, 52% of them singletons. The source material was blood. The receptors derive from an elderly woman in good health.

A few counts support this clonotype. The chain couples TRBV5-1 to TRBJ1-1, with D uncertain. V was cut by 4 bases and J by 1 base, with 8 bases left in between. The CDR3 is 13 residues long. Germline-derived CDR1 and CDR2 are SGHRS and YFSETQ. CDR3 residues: CASSRPPNTEAFF. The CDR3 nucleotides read TGCGCCAGCAGCAGGCCTCCGAACACTGAAGCTTTCTTT. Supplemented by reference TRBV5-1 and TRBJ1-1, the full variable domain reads KAGVTQTPRYLIKTRGQQVTLSCSPISGHRSVSWYQQTPGQGLQFLFEYFSETQRNKGNFPGRFSGRQFSNSRSEMNVSTLELGDSALYLCASSRPPNTEAFFGQGTRLTVV.

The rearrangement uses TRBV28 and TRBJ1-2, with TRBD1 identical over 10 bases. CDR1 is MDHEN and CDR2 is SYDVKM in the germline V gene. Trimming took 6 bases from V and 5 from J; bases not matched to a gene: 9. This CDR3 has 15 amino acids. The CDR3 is CASSVWTGGDYGYTF. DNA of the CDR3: TGTGCCAGCAGCGTTTGGACAGGGGGAGATTATGGCTACACCTTC.

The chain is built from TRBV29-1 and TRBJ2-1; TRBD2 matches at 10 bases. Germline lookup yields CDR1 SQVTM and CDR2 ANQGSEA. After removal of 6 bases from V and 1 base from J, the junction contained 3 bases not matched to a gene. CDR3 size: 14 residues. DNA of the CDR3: TGCAGCGTAGCGGGGGGGGAATCCTACAATGAGCAGTTCTTC. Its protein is CSVAGGESYNEQFF.

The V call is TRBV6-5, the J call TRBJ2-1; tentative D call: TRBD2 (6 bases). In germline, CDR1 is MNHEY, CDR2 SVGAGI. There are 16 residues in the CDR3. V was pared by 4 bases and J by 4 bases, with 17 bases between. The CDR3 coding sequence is TGTGCCAGCAGTTCGCCCGGGACTTCAATTTACAATGAGCAGTTCTTC. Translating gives CASSSPGTSIYNEQFF.

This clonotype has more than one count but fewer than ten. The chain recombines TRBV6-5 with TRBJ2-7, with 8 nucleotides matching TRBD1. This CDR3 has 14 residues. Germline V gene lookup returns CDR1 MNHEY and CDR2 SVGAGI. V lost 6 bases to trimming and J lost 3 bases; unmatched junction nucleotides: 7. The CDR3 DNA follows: TGTGCCAGCAGGCCAAGACAGGGGAACTACGAGCAGTACTTC. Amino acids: CASRPRQGNYEQYF.

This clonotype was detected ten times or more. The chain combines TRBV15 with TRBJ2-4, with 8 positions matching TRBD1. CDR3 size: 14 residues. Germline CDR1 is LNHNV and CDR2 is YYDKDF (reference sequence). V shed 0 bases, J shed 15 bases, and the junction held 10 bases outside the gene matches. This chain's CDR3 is CATSRDTGGSLSYF. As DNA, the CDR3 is TGTGCCACCAGCAGAGATACAGGGGGGTCGCTCTCGTACTTC.

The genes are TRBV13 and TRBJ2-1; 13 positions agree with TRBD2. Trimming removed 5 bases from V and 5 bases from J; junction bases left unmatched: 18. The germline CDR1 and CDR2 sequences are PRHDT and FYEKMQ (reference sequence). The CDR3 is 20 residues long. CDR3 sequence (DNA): TGTGCCAGCAGCAGCCGGACAGGACTAGCGGGAGACCCAACGAACAATGAGCAGTTCTTC. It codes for CASSSRTGLAGDPTNNEQFF. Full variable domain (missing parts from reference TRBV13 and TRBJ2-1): AAGVIQSPRHLIKEKRETATLKCYPIPRHDTVYWYQQGPGQDPQFLISFYEKMQSDKGSIPDRFSAQQFSDYHSELNMSSLELGDSALYFCASSSRTGLAGDPTNNEQFFGPGTRLTVL.

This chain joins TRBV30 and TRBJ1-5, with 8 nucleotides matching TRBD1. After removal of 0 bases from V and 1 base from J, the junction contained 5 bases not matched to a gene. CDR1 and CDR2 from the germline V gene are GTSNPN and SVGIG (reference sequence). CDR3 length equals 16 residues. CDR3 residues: CAWSVRGQGSNQPQHF. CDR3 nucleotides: TGTGCCTGGAGTGTACGAGGACAGGGCAGCAATCAGCCCCAGCATTTT.

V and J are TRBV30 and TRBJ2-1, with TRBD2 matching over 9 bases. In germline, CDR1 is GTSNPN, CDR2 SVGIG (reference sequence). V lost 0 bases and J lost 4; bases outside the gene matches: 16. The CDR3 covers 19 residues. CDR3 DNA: TGTGCCTGGAGTGTATTGGCTCGTTCTAGCGGGGTAACGTACAATGAGCAGTTCTTC. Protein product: CAWSVLARSSGVTYNEQFF.

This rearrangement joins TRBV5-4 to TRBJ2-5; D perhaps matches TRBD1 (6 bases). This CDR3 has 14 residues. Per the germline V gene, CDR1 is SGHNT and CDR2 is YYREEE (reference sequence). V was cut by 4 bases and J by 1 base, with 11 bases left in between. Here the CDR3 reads CASSTDSTQETQYF. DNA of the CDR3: TGTGCCAGCAGCACGGACAGCACCCAAGAGACCCAGTACTTC.

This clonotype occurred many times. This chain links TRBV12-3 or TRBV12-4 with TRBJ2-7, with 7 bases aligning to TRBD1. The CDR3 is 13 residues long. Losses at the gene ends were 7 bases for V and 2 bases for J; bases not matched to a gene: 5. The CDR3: CASTKGTAYEQYF. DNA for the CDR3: TGTGCCAGCACCAAAGGGACAGCCTACGAGCAGTACTTC.

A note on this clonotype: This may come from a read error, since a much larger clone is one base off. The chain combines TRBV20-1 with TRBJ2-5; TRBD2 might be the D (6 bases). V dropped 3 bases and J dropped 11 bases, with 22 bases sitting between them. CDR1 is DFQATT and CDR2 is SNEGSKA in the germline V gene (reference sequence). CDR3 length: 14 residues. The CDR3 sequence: CSASSSQLANEQYF. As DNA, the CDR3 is TGCAGTGCTAGCTCGTCCCAGCTAGCGAATGAGCAGTACTTC.

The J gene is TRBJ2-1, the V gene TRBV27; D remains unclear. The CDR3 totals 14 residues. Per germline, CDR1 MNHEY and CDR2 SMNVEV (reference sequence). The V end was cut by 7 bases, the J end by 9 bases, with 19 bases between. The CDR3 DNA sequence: TGTGCCAGCAACATTAACGGACCAATCGGTGAGCAGTTCTTC. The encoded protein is CASNINGPIGEQFF.

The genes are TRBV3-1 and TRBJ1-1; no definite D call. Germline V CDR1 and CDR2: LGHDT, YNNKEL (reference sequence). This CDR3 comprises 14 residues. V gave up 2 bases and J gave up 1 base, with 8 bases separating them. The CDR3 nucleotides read TGTGCCAGCAGCCAACTTAAGTGGAACACTGAAGCTTTCTTT. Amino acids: CASSQLKWNTEAFF. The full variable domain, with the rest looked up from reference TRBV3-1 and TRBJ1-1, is DTAVSQTPKYLVTQMGNDKSIKCEQNLGHDTMYWYKQDSKKFLKIMFSYNNKELIINETVPNRFSPKSPDKAHLNLHINSLELGDSAVYFCASSQLKWNTEAFFGQGTRLTVV.

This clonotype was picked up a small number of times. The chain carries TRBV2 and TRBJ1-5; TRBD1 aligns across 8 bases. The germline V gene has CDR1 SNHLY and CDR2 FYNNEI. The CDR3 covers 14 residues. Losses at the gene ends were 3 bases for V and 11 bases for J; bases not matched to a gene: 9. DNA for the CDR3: TGTGCCAGCAGTGACGGGACAGGTGCTTCAGCCCAGCATTTT. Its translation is CASSDGTGASAQHF.

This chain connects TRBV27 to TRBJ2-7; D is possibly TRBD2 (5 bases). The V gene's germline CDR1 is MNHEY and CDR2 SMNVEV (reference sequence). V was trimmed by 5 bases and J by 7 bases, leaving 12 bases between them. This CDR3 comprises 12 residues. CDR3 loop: CASSTASGEQYF. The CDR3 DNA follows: TGTGCCAGCAGTACCGCCTCGGGGGAGCAGTACTTC.

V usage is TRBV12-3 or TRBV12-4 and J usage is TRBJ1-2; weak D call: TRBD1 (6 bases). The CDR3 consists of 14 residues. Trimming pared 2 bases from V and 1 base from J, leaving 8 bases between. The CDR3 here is CASSLRGHNYGYTF. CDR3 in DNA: TGTGCCAGCAGTTTAAGGGGACATAACTATGGCTACACCTTC.

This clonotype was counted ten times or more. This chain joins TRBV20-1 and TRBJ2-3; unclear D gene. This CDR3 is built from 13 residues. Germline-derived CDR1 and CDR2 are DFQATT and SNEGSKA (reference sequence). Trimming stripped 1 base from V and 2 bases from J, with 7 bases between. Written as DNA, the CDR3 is TGCAGTGCTAGAGGGCATTTCACAGATACGCAGTATTTT. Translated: CSARGHFTDTQYF.

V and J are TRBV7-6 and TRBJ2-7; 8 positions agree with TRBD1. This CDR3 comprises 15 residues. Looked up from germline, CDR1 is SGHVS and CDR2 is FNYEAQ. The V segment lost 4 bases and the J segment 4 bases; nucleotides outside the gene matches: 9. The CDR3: CASSSHQGAGYEQYF. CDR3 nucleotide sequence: TGTGCCAGCAGCTCACACCAGGGGGCTGGTTACGAGCAGTACTTC.

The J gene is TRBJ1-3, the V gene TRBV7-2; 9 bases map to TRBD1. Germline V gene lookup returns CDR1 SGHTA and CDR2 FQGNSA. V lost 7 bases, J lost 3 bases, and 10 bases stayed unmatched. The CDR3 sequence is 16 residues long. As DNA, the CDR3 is TGTGCCAGCATCCTTACAGGGGGCGCGGGTGGAAACACCATATATTTT. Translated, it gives CASILTGGAGGNTIYF.

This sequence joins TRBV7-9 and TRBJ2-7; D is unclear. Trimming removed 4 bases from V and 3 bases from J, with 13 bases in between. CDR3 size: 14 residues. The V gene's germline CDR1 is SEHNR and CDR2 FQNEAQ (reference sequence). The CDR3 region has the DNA TGTGCCAGCAGCTCCCCAACCAAATACTACGAGCAGTACTTC. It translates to CASSSPTKYYEQYF.

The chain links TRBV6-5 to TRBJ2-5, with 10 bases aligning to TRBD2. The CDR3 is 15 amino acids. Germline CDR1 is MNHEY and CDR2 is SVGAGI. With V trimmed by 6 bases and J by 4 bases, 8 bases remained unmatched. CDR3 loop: CASSLGLALLETQYF. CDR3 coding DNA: TGTGCCAGCAGCCTGGGACTAGCGCTTCTAGAGACCCAGTACTTC.

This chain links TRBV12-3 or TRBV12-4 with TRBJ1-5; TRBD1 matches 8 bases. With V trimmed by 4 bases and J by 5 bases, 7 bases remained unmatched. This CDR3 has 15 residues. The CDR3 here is CASSSGGLVDQPQHF. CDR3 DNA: TGTGCCAGCAGTTCAGGGGGCCTTGTTGATCAGCCCCAGCATTTT.